The following is a T cell receptor (beta chain) sequence with its context. Its antigen remains unknown. V lost 0 bases and J 11 bases, leaving 17 bases between the germline ends. This CDR3 is built from 15 residues. The germline V gene encodes CDR1 LNHNV and CDR2 YYDKDF (reference sequence). Using RNA transcripts as the source, TCR beta CDR3 regions were amplified. First-round RT-PCR with HTBI primers amplified the TCR CDR3 region. MiXCR, run by TCRdb on the multiplex PCR reads, gives a single entry per CDR3 protein. The sample has approximately 640,000 distinct CDR3 sequences; roughly 16% are singletons. This sample is drawn from a study of T cells in Graves' hyperthyroidism and ophthalmopathy. Study findings and constraints: A median around 6 months before onset, the model predicted ophthalmopathy.

The TCR sequence derives from a woman aged 25 to 39 with Graves' hyperthyroidism. The chain employs TRBV15 and TRBJ1-5, with D maybe TRBD1 (5 bases). The sample consisted of blood. Here the CDR3 reads CATSRDGRTSGSQHF. In nucleotides, the CDR3 is TGTGCCACCAGCAGAGATGGTAGGACCTCAGGGTCCCAGCATTTT.